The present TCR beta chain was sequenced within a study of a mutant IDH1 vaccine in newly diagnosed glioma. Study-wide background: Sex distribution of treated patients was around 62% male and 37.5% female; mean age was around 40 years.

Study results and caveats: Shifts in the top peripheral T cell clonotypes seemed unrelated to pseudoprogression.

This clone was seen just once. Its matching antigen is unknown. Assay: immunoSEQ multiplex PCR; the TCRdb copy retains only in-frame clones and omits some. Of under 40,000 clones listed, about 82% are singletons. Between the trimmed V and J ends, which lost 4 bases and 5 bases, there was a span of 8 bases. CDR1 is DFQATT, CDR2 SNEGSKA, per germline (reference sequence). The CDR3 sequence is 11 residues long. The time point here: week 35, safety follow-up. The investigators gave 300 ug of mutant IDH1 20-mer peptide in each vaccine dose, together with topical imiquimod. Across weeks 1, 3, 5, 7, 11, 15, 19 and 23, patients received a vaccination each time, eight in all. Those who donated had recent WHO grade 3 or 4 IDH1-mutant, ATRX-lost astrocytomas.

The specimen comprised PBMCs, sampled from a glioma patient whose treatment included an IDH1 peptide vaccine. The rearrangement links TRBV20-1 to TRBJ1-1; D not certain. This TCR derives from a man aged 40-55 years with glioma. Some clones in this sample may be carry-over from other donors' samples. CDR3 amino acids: CSAKQQTEAFF. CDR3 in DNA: TGCAGTGCTAAACAGCAGACTGAAGCTTTCTTT.